This T cell receptor (beta chain) was obtained from a study of cytomegalovirus exposure and HLA in healthy donors. Overall study findings and caveats: In the roughly 130 validation repertoires, a later analysis found that first-cohort TCR clusters tended to co-occur.

Note on this clone: Its antigen is still unknown.

Measured with immunoSEQ multiplex PCR; TCRdb has only the in-frame clones, and not every one. Of 98,000 or so clones listed, approximately 96% are singletons. In germline, CDR1 is MDHEN, CDR2 SYDVKM. This CDR3 comprises 14 residues. Trimming at V came to 2 bases and at J to 8 bases, leaving 8 bases not matched to a gene. The V call is TRBV28, the J call TRBJ1-2; TRBD1 aligns across 7 bases. The sequenced sample was PBMCs. The receptor comes from a woman between 18 and 29 years old in good health and CMV-seronegative. CDR3: CASSLSRQGGGYTF. In DNA, the CDR3 is TGTGCCAGCAGTTTAAGTCGACAGGGAGGCGGCTACACCTTC.